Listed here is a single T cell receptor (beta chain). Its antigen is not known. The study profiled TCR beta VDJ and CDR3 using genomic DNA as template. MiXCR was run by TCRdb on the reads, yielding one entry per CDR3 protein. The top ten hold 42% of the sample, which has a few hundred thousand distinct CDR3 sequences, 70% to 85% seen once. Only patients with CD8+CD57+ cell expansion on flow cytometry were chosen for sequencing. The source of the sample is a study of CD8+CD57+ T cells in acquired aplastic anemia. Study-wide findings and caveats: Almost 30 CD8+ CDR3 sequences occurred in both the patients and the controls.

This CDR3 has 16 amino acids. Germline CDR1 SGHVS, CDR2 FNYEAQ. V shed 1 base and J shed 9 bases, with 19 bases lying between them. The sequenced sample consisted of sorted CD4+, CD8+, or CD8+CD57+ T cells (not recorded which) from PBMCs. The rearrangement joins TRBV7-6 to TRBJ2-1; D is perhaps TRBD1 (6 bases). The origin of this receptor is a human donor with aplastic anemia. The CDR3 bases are TGTGCCAGCAGCTTAGACCACGGGACAAAAGACACTGAGCAGTTCTTC. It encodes CASSLDHGTKDTEQFF.